The 6 T cell receptor beta chains in this list originate from one sample, sequenced in a study of T cells in Graves' hyperthyroidism and ophthalmopathy. Authors of the study amplified TCR beta CDR3 regions from RNA transcripts. The TCR CDR3 was amplified in a first-round RT-PCR using the HTBI primer set. TCRdb passed the multiplex PCR reads through MiXCR, listing each CDR3 protein once. The profile shows 700,000 to 950,000 distinct CDR3 sequences, 30% to 40% of them singletons. The material sequenced was blood. These receptors came from a woman between 40 and 55 years old with Graves' hyperthyroidism.

The table lists this clonotype with many counts. This chain joins TRBV7-2 and TRBJ2-7; weak D call: TRBD2 (6 bases). The germline gives CDR1 SGHTA, CDR2 FQGNSA. The CDR3 loop spans 15 amino acids. With 1 base removed from V and 4 bases from J, the gap between germline ends came to 14 bases. CDR3 DNA: TGTGCCAGCAGCTTAGAACTAGCCCGACGGTACGAGCAGTACTTC. Its protein product is CASSLELARRYEQYF. Full variable domain (remainder filled in from reference TRBV7-2 and TRBJ2-7): GAGVSQSPSNKVTEKGKDVELRCDPISGHTALYWYRQSLGQGLEFLIYFQGNSAPDKSGLPSDRFSAERTGGSVSTLTIQRTQQEDSAVYLCASSLELARRYEQYFGPGTRLTVT.

With regard to this clonotype: An end of the junction does not agree with germline; a read error may underlie this. The chain links TRBV5-1 to TRBJ1-1; weak D call: TRBD1 (6 bases). Germline V CDR1 and CDR2: SGHRS, YFSETQ. The CDR3 is 16 residues long. The CDR3 spells CASSQTDRFLSTEAFF. CDR3 nucleotides: TGTGCCAGCAGCCAGACCGACAGGTTTTTAAGCACTGAAGCTTTCTTT.

This clonotype was picked up a small number of times. The chain couples TRBV2 to TRBJ2-3, with TRBD2 matching 11 bases. CDR1 and CDR2 from the germline V gene are SNHLY and FYNNEI. V lost 10 bases to trimming and J lost 2 bases; unmatched junction nucleotides: 11. This CDR3 spans 16 amino acids. CDR3 coding DNA: TGTGCCATCAGCCCCAATAGCGGGGGGGCCACAGATACGCAGTATTTT. Amino acids: CAISPNSGGATDTQYF.

The rearrangement joins TRBV7-9 to TRBJ2-1; 8 bases map to TRBD1. Trimming cost V 5 bases and J 6 bases; bases outside gene matches: 3. This CDR3 is built from 13 residues. Germline CDR1 SEHNR, CDR2 FQNEAQ (reference sequence). The CDR3 DNA follows: TGTGCCAGCAGCACCGGACAGGGCAATGAGCAGTTCTTC. Translated: CASSTGQGNEQFF.

The chain combines TRBV10-3 with TRBJ2-2; D perhaps matches TRBD2 (6 bases). CDR1 is ENHRY and CDR2 is SYGVKD in the germline V gene. CDR3 length equals 13 residues. The V and J ends lost 6 bases and 7 bases respectively, with 12 bases between them. The CDR3 DNA sequence: TGTGCCATCAGGTGGGGGGTAGACGGGGAGCTGTTTTTT. Residues: CAIRWGVDGELFF.

This clonotype was observed a single time. J is TRBJ2-5 and V is TRBV10-1; TRBD1 matches 9 bases. J was trimmed by 8 bases and V by 3 bases; bases with no gene match: 7. The CDR3 is 14 residues long. Germline V CDR1 and CDR2: WNHNN, SYGVQD (reference sequence). The CDR3 DNA follows: TGCGCCAGCAGTGAAGGGACAGGGATCGGAACCCAGTACTTC. Translating it yields CASSEGTGIGTQYF.